This T cell receptor beta chain originates from a study of blood T cell repertoires in COVID-19. Authors' methods: Estimated nucleated cell counts came from reference gene primer amplification. Assay: immunoSEQ multiplex PCR; the TCRdb copy retains only in-frame clones and omits some. The D gene and trimming were derived from the DNA, and the V and J assignments and clone size from that table. The sample holds 250,000 to 300,000 clones, about 89% seen once. V lost 1 base to trimming and J lost 8 bases; unmatched junction nucleotides: 8. This CDR3 is built from 15 residues. Germline V gives CDR1 MGHRA, CDR2 YSYEKL. Adults between roughly 18 and 89 years of age took part from 20 to 25 US areas. Participants' reported clinical history set cohort assignment.

The sequence was collected from a human donor in a cohort exposed to, infected with or recovered from COVID-19 (not recorded which). The donor label of this sample is uncertain. Sequencing input: PBMCs or T cells enriched from blood (not recorded which). V usage is TRBV4-1 and J usage is TRBJ1-2; 9 bases match TRBD1. The chain's CDR3 is CASSQGVTGGSGYTF. Written as DNA, the CDR3 is TGCGCCAGCAGCCAAGGGGTGACAGGGGGTAGCGGCTACACCTTC.